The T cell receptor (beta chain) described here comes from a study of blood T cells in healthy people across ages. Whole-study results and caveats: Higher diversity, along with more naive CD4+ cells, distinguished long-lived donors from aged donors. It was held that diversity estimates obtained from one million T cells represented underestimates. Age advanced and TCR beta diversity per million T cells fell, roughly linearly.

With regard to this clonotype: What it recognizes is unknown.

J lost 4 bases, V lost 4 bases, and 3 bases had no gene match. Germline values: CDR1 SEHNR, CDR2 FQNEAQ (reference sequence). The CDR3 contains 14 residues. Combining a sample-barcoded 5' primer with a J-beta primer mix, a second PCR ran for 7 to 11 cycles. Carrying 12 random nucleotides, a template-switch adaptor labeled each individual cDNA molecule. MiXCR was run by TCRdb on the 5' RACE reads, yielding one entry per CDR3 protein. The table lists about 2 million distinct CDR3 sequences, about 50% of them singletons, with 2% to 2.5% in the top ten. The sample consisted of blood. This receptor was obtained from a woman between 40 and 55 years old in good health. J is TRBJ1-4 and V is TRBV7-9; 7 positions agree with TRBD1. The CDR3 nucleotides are TGTGCCAGCAGCTCGACAGGGCGTAATGAAAAACTGTTTTTT. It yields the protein CASSSTGRNEKLFF.